What follows are 22 T cell receptor beta chains derived from one specimen sequenced in a study of identical twins. TCRdb itself ran the 5' RACE reads through MiXCR, one entry per CDR3 protein. The table records about 730,000 distinct CDR3 sequences, around 20% of them present only once. These data also featured in a second study, about T cells expressing NK-cell markers.

Sequencing was done on a sample of PBMCs. The receptors shown here come from a woman aged 18-29 years in good health.

This clonotype was observed a few times. V gene TRBV20-1 combines with J gene TRBJ2-7, with D unresolved. Germline-derived CDR1 and CDR2 are DFQATT and SNEGSKA (reference sequence). With 8 bases removed from V and 5 bases from J, the gap between germline ends came to 13 bases. The CDR3 loop spans 11 amino acids. This CDR3 is CSPADVDEQYF. Written as DNA, the CDR3 is TGCAGTCCGGCGGACGTTGACGAGCAGTACTTC.

This clonotype showed up just a few times. This chain joins TRBV7-2 and TRBJ2-1, with D possibly matching TRBD1 (5 bases). Trimming stripped 9 bases from V and 7 bases from J, with 10 bases between. Germline V gives CDR1 SGHTA, CDR2 FQGNSA. The CDR3 length is 11 residues. The CDR3: CASLRGNEQFF. In DNA, the CDR3 is TGTGCCAGTCTTAGGGGAAATGAGCAGTTCTTC.

J is TRBJ2-5 and V is TRBV12-3 or TRBV12-4; possibly TRBD1 or TRBD2 for D (5 bases each). CDR3 length: 13 residues. Deletions cut 3 bases from V and 7 bases from J, with 12 bases between. CDR3 loop: CASSLGTRATQYF. CDR3 sequence (DNA): TGTGCCAGCAGTTTGGGGACCAGGGCGACCCAGTACTTC.

This clonotype was counted a few times. This chain links TRBV12-3 or TRBV12-4 with TRBJ1-2; 12 bases fit TRBD1. This CDR3 region has 14 residues. The ends lost 7 bases at V and 6 bases at J; junction bases unmatched: 6. CDR3 in amino acids: CASKRDRGRDGYTF. The CDR3 DNA sequence: TGTGCCAGCAAACGGGACAGGGGGCGAGATGGCTACACCTTC.

This sequence joins TRBV20-1 and TRBJ2-7, with 9 nucleotides matching TRBD2. CDR1 is DFQATT, CDR2 SNEGSKA, per germline (reference sequence). This CDR3 comprises 16 residues. Unmatched junction bases numbered 10, after V lost 4 bases and J lost 0 bases. The CDR3 loop is CSATHSGSGSSYEQYF. For the CDR3, the DNA is TGCAGTGCTACCCATAGCGGGAGTGGCTCCTCCTACGAGCAGTACTTC.

The chain has TRBV6-1 and TRBJ1-6, with unresolved D. Germline loops: CDR1 MNHNS, CDR2 SASEGT. The length of the CDR3 is 14 residues. Trimming left V 5 bases short and J 4 bases short, with 9 bases between. Here the CDR3 reads CASSRGSYNSPLHF. DNA for the CDR3: TGTGCCAGCAGTAGAGGGTCTTATAATTCACCCCTCCACTTT.

About this clonotype: The final CDR3 position lacks the conserved phenylalanine or tryptophan, pointing to a likely read error. This chain uses TRBV20-1 with TRBJ2-7; TRBD1 agrees at 7 bases. The CDR3 has 14 residues. V shed 0 bases and J 7 bases; nucleotides not matched to a gene: 9. Germline CDR1 is DFQATT and CDR2 is SNEGSKA (reference sequence). The CDR3 loop is CSARDRTGFQEQYL. The CDR3 DNA reads TGCAGTGCTAGAGATAGGACAGGCTTTCAGGAGCAGTACTTA.

This chain connects TRBV20-1 to TRBJ1-2; maybe TRBD1 (5 bases). The CDR3 extends over 13 amino acids. Trimming removed 5 bases at V and 6 bases at J, with 16 bases between. Germline values: CDR1 DFQATT, CDR2 SNEGSKA (reference sequence). CDR3 protein: CSALAQGEHGYTF. In DNA, the CDR3 is TGCAGTGCTCTGGCCCAAGGGGAACATGGCTACACCTTC.

The chain carries TRBV29-1 and TRBJ2-5, with D tentatively TRBD2 (7 bases). Germline V gene sequence: CDR1 SQVTM, CDR2 ANQGSEA. Trimming stripped 7 bases from V and 5 bases from J, with 14 bases between. The CDR3 length is 12 residues. This chain's CDR3 is CSGGGAGETQYF. CDR3 DNA sequence: TGCAGCGGAGGGGGGGCAGGGGAGACCCAGTACTTC.

This clonotype was picked up a small number of times. CDR3 DNA sequence: TGTGCCAGCAGTGGGCTTGGACAGGGATTTTATGGCTACACCTTC. It encodes CASSGLGQGFYGYTF. The chain has TRBV12-3 or TRBV12-4 and TRBJ1-2; TRBD1 aligns across 8 bases. The CDR3 runs 15 residues. V shed 5 bases, J shed 5 bases, and the junction held 10 bases outside the gene matches.

The table lists this clonotype with a count of one. J is TRBJ1-2 and V is TRBV28; 10 positions match TRBD1. The length of the CDR3 is 12 residues. Germline V lookup: CDR1 MDHEN, CDR2 SYDVKM. The trim removed 7 bases at V and 7 bases at J, leaving 3 bases unmatched. The CDR3 is CASNGQGVGYTF. In nucleotides, the CDR3 is TGTGCCAGCAACGGACAGGGGGTTGGCTACACCTTC.

The chain uses TRBV20-1 and TRBJ2-3; unclear D gene. V was cut by 0 bases and J by 8 bases, with 12 bases left in between. There are 13 residues in the CDR3. CDR1 DFQATT and CDR2 SNEGSKA come from the germline V gene (reference sequence). The CDR3 reads CSARDQPATTQYF. CDR3 nucleotides: TGCAGTGCTAGAGATCAACCGGCGACTACGCAGTATTTT.

This clonotype showed up just a few times. The chain uses TRBV20-1 and TRBJ2-3; TRBD2 aligns across 10 bases. The germline CDR1 and CDR2 sequences are DFQATT and SNEGSKA (reference sequence). The CDR3 totals 15 residues. V lost 5 bases, J lost 5 bases, and 10 bases stayed unmatched. This CDR3 is CSAQSGGGTRDTQYF. The CDR3 coding sequence is TGCAGTGCTCAGAGCGGGGGGGGAACAAGAGATACGCAGTATTTT.

This clonotype was seen a single time. The rearrangement joins TRBV20-1 to TRBJ1-1, with no clear D. This CDR3 has 13 amino acids. Germline V gene lookup returns CDR1 DFQATT and CDR2 SNEGSKA (reference sequence). V was trimmed by 4 bases and J by 2 bases, leaving 11 bases between them. Here the CDR3 DNA reads TGCAGTGCTAAACGCGTCCTTAACACTGAAGCTTTCTTT. It specifies CSAKRVLNTEAFF.

The chain links TRBV20-1 to TRBJ2-7; no clear D. Germline assignment: CDR1 DFQATT and CDR2 SNEGSKA (reference sequence). This CDR3 spans 11 amino acids. V was clipped by 3 bases and J by 7 bases, with 10 bases between them. As DNA, the CDR3 is TGCAGTGCTAGGGATTTCTGGGAGCAGTACTTC. Protein: CSARDFWEQYF.

The CDR3 region is CASSLSGQEQFF. The CDR3 bases are TGTGCCAGCAGTCTTAGCGGGCAAGAGCAGTTCTTC. V gene TRBV27 combines with J gene TRBJ2-1, with 7 nucleotides matching TRBD2. Germline CDR1 is MNHEY and CDR2 is SMNVEV (reference sequence). The CDR3 extends over 12 amino acids. The trim removed 5 bases at V and 10 bases at J, leaving 5 bases unmatched.

The chain employs TRBV5-1 and TRBJ2-7; D perhaps matches TRBD2 (5 bases). CDR3 length: 12 residues. The V gene lost 4 bases and the J gene lost 4 bases, with 9 bases spanning the gap. CDR1 SGHRS and CDR2 YFSETQ come from the germline V gene. The CDR3 spells CASSNEGYEQYF. The CDR3 DNA follows: TGCGCCAGCAGCAACGAGGGTTACGAGCAGTACTTC.

This clonotype was seen ten or more times. V gene TRBV10-2 combines with J gene TRBJ2-1; 9 bases align to TRBD2. Unmatched junction bases numbered 15, after V lost 6 bases and J lost 6 bases. The germline V gene has CDR1 WSHSY and CDR2 SAAADI. The CDR3 totals 17 residues. CDR3 protein: CASRKSGASGTGNEQFF. In DNA form, the CDR3 reads TGCGCCAGCAGGAAGAGTGGCGCTAGCGGGACGGGCAATGAGCAGTTCTTC.

This clonotype has a handful of counts. The chain carries TRBV7-9 and TRBJ2-1; D not resolved. The V end lost 5 bases, the J end lost 9 bases, and 8 bases lay between the germline ends. This CDR3 has 11 residues. Germline V gene sequence: CDR1 SEHNR, CDR2 FQNEAQ (reference sequence). The CDR3, as DNA: TGTGCCAGCAGCCAACTGGGTGAGCAGTTCTTC. Encoded protein: CASSQLGEQFF.

This clonotype was observed a handful of times. The chain has TRBV12-3 or TRBV12-4 and TRBJ2-5; the match to TRBD2 covers 9 bases. V gave up 1 base and J gave up 7 bases; unmatched junction bases: 7. This CDR3 is 15 amino acids long. In DNA, the CDR3 is TGTGCCAGCAGTTTAGAATCTAGCGGGAAAGGGACCCAGTACTTC. It encodes CASSLESSGKGTQYF.

This chain links TRBV13 with TRBJ2-7; D perhaps matches TRBD2 (6 bases). CDR3 length: 14 amino acids. CDR1 is PRHDT, CDR2 FYEKMQ, per germline (reference sequence). Trimming pared 6 bases from V and 1 base from J, leaving 13 bases between. CDR3 nucleotide sequence: TGTGCCAGCAGTCATTCACGGGGGTCCTACGAGCAGTACTTC. It encodes CASSHSRGSYEQYF.

This clonotype has more than one count but fewer than ten. The CDR3 DNA follows: TGCAGTGCCCGACAGGGAAATGGCTACACCTTC. This gives the protein CSARQGNGYTF. This chain connects TRBV20-1 to TRBJ1-2, with 7 bases identical to TRBD1. Germline V gene data show CDR1 as DFQATT and CDR2 as SNEGSKA (reference sequence). This CDR3 spans 11 amino acids. J lost 6 bases, V lost 6 bases, and 4 bases had no gene match.